This passage covers 30 T cell receptor beta chains from one sample sequenced in a study of blood T cell repertoires in COVID-19. Using immunoSEQ multiplex PCR, the repertoire was profiled, and TCRdb retains in-frame clones only, with some absent. There are fewer than 200,000 clones in the sample; 80% to 85% occur only once, and 7.6% lies in the top ten. The sample taken for sequencing was peripheral blood. These receptors all stem from a woman between 65 and 79 years old with COVID-19, enrolled during active disease.

This chain connects TRBV5-4 to TRBJ2-7; the match to TRBD2 covers 11 bases. V lost 3 bases and J lost 5; bases outside the gene matches: 7. Germline V gene sequence: CDR1 SGHNT, CDR2 YYREEE (reference sequence). CDR3 length equals 15 residues. The CDR3 sequence: CASSSDSGRVNEQYF. CDR3 in DNA: TGTGCCAGCAGCTCAGATAGCGGGAGGGTCAACGAGCAGTACTTC.

The chain is built from TRBV28 and TRBJ2-5, with a possible D match to TRBD1 (6 bases). V lost 6 bases and J 5 bases, leaving 19 bases between the germline ends. The CDR3 runs to 15 residues. In germline, CDR1 is MDHEN, CDR2 SYDVKM. The CDR3 protein is CASSSPARRGETQYF. In nucleotides, the CDR3 is TGTGCCAGCAGCTCCCCAGCGCGAAGGGGGGAGACCCAGTACTTC.

J is TRBJ2-1 and V is TRBV6-4; 12 bases are a match to TRBD2. The germline gives CDR1 MRHNA, CDR2 SNTAGT. CDR3 size: 15 residues. V trimming: 4 bases; J trimming: 7 bases; junction bases outside the gene matches: 5. The CDR3 DNA reads TGTGCCAGCAGTGCTCTAGCGGGAGGGATAAATGAGCAGTTCTTC. This sequence encodes CASSALAGGINEQFF.

The chain is built from TRBV28 and TRBJ2-7; 9 nucleotides line up with TRBD1. Germline CDR1 is MDHEN and CDR2 is SYDVKM. The CDR3 runs to 15 residues. V lost 10 bases to trimming and J lost 3 bases; unmatched junction nucleotides: 13. The CDR3 loop reads CATYNSGQGRYEQYF. CDR3 coding DNA: TGTGCCACCTATAACTCGGGACAGGGTCGCTACGAGCAGTACTTC. Using reference TRBV28 and TRBJ2-7 for the parts outside the CDR3, the full variable domain is DVKVTQSSRYLVKRTGEKVFLECVQDMDHENMFWYRQDPGLGLRLIYFSYDVKMKEKGDIPEGYSVSREKKERFSLILESASTNQTSMYLCATYNSGQGRYEQYFGPGTRLTVT.

The chain is built from TRBV6-2 or TRBV6-3 and TRBJ2-1; 7 bases are a match to TRBD2. This CDR3 has 19 amino acids. Germline V CDR1 and CDR2: MNHEY, SVGEGT. J gave up 8 bases and V 1 base, and 20 bases lay outside the gene matches. This chain's CDR3 is CASSYFWGRSSGGDDEQFF. In nucleotides, the CDR3 is TGTGCCAGCAGTTACTTTTGGGGGAGGTCTTCGGGAGGAGACGATGAGCAGTTCTTC.

The genes are TRBV6-5 and TRBJ2-2, with 7 nucleotides matching TRBD2. Germline CDR1 reads MNHEY; CDR2 reads SVGAGI. The V gene end was trimmed by 0 bases and the J gene end by 3 bases; junction bases not matched to a gene: 4. CDR3 size: 16 residues. CDR3 DNA sequence: TGTGCCAGCAGTTACTCTTCTAGCGGATACACCGGGGAGCTGTTTTTT. Its translation: CASSYSSSGYTGELFF.

The rearrangement joins TRBV2 to TRBJ1-1, with D possibly matching TRBD1 (5 bases). V was shortened by 8 bases and J by 0 bases, with 13 bases between the two germline ends. CDR3 length: 14 residues. Germline-derived CDR1 and CDR2 are SNHLY and FYNNEI. Here the CDR3 DNA reads TGTGCCAGCCGGGGGTCCTTCATGAACACTGAAGCTTTCTTT. Amino acid sequence: CASRGSFMNTEAFF.

This chain connects TRBV18 to TRBJ2-1, with 7 positions matching TRBD1. Germline CDR1 is KGHSH and CDR2 is LQKENI. The V segment lost 4 bases and the J segment 0 bases; nucleotides outside the gene matches: 6. This CDR3 comprises 16 residues. The CDR3 loop is CASSRDSFSSYNEQFF. As DNA, the CDR3 is TGTGCCAGCTCACGGGACAGCTTCTCCTCCTACAATGAGCAGTTCTTC.

The rearrangement links TRBV7-2 to TRBJ2-5; 10 nucleotides line up with TRBD2. The CDR3 loop spans 16 amino acids. Trimming at V came to 5 bases and at J to 5 bases, leaving 11 bases not matched to a gene. Germline V lookup: CDR1 SGHTA, CDR2 FQGNSA. CDR3 amino acids: CASSPRLAGGVETQYF. The CDR3, as DNA: TGTGCCAGCAGCCCTAGACTAGCGGGTGGCGTGGAGACCCAGTACTTC.

The CDR3 bases are TGTGCCATCAGCAGACTAGCGGGGATTCCTGAGCAGTTCTTC. Translated, it gives CAISRLAGIPEQFF. The chain recombines TRBV10-3 with TRBJ2-1, with TRBD2 identical over 11 bases. The V and J ends lost 6 bases and 9 bases, in that order; junction bases with no gene match: 7. CDR1 and CDR2 from the germline V gene are ENHRY and SYGVKD. The CDR3 consists of 14 residues.

This chain joins TRBV5-6 and TRBJ2-5; D is undetermined. The length of the CDR3 is 15 residues. The germline CDR1 and CDR2 sequences are SGHDT and YYEEEE. Trimming removed 1 base at V and 2 bases at J, with 12 bases between. CDR3 DNA sequence: TGTGCCAGCAGCTTGTTTGCGGAGAGACAAGAGACCCAGTACTTC. It yields the protein CASSLFAERQETQYF.

J is TRBJ2-5 and V is TRBV15, with 9 bases matching TRBD2. Trimming at V came to 3 bases and at J to 4 bases, leaving 6 bases not matched to a gene. This CDR3 spans 15 amino acids. Germline-derived CDR1 and CDR2 are LNHNV and YYDKDF (reference sequence). In DNA, the CDR3 is TGTGCCACCAGCAGGGGGAATAGCGGGAGAGAGACCCAGTACTTC. Translated, it gives CATSRGNSGRETQYF.

The chain links TRBV5-1 to TRBJ2-5; D is ambiguous. The CDR3 runs to 16 residues. V lost 0 bases to trimming and J lost 1 base, with 13 bases between them. Germline V lookup: CDR1 SGHRS, CDR2 YFSETQ. The CDR3 nucleotides are TGCGCCAGCAGCTTGGCGCCAGCTACTATCCAAGAGACCCAGTACTTC. Translating it yields CASSLAPATIQETQYF.

A single count supports this clone. The chain uses TRBV5-1 and TRBJ2-1; D is uncertain. V gave up 1 base and J gave up 0 bases, with 14 bases separating them. The CDR3 is 17 amino acids. CDR1 is SGHRS and CDR2 is YFSETQ in the germline V gene. The CDR3 region is CASSLKELAPSYNEQFF. DNA of the CDR3: TGCGCCAGCAGCTTGAAGGAGTTGGCCCCCTCCTACAATGAGCAGTTCTTC.

In this sample, this clone turned up a few times. This chain links TRBV18 with TRBJ2-3; no clear D gene. Germline CDR1 is KGHSH and CDR2 is LQKENI. The CDR3 covers 15 residues. Trimming removed 0 bases from V and 6 bases from J, with 13 bases in between. CDR3 in DNA: TGTGCCAGCTCACCACCGAGGCCCGACCTGGATACGCAGTATTTT. This encodes CASSPPRPDLDTQYF.

V gene TRBV2 combines with J gene TRBJ1-1, with D unclear. V was pared by 2 bases and J by 7 bases, with 8 bases between. The CDR3 totals 12 residues. Germline CDR1 and CDR2: SNHLY and FYNNEI. DNA of the CDR3: TGTGCCAGCAGTGAAAGTGCAGTTGAAGCTTTCTTT. It is translated as CASSESAVEAFF.

This clone was seen just once. This chain links TRBV5-1 with TRBJ2-3, with D possibly matching TRBD2 (6 bases). V lost 0 bases, J lost 2 bases, and 16 bases lay in between. The CDR3 runs to 17 residues. The germline CDR1 and CDR2 sequences are SGHRS and YFSETQ. The chain's CDR3 is CASSLARTGEHTDTQYF. CDR3 nucleotides: TGCGCCAGCAGCTTGGCCAGAACGGGAGAGCACACAGATACGCAGTATTTT.

The chain uses TRBV10-3 and TRBJ2-1; 12 bases are shared with TRBD2. The CDR3 length is 13 residues. The V gene's germline CDR1 is ENHRY and CDR2 SYGVKD. The V segment lost 6 bases and the J segment 6 bases; nucleotides outside the gene matches: 0. The CDR3 DNA sequence: TGTGCCATCAGGACTAGCGGGAGCAATGAGCAGTTCTTC. This encodes CAIRTSGSNEQFF.

The rearrangement joins TRBV3-1 (or the pseudogene TRBV3-2) to TRBJ2-1; D perhaps matches TRBD1 (5 bases). Germline CDR1 reads LGHDT; CDR2 reads YNNKEL (reference sequence). V lost 1 base to trimming and J lost 4 bases, with 8 bases between them. The CDR3 has 14 residues. The CDR3 DNA sequence: TGTGCCAGCAGCCAAGCAGGGCGGTACAATGAGCAGTTCTTC. Its protein product is CASSQAGRYNEQFF.

V is TRBV7-8 and J is TRBJ1-1; D unresolved. The CDR3 contains 18 residues. CDR1 SGHVS and CDR2 FQNEAQ come from the germline V gene. V was clipped by 5 bases and J by 0 bases, with 22 bases between them. CDR3 region: CASSLRGSARHLNTEAFF. In nucleotides, the CDR3 is TGTGCCAGCAGCCTGCGTGGCAGCGCGAGGCACCTGAACACTGAAGCTTTCTTT.

This chain uses TRBV6-2 or TRBV6-3 with TRBJ1-4, with D possibly being TRBD1 (5 bases). CDR1 and CDR2 (germline): MNHEY, SVGEGT. V lost 2 bases, J lost 0 bases, and 13 bases lay in between. The length of the CDR3 is 17 residues. CDR3 nucleotide sequence: TGTGCCAGCAGTTACGGGGCGCGAGCTTCAACTAATGAAAAACTGTTTTTT. It codes for CASSYGARASTNEKLFF.

This chain connects TRBV11-2 to TRBJ2-3; TRBD2 agrees at 7 bases. The length of the CDR3 is 17 residues. Germline V gene sequence: CDR1 SGHAT, CDR2 FQNNGV. V was clipped by 0 bases and J by 6 bases; unmatched bases: 12. Here the CDR3 reads CASSLDPARKGGDTQYF. As DNA, the CDR3 is TGTGCCAGCAGCTTAGACCCCGCCAGGAAGGGAGGGGATACGCAGTATTTT.

The chain links TRBV9 to TRBJ1-5; 7 bases fit TRBD1. V gave up 3 bases and J gave up 2 bases; unmatched junction bases: 2. The CDR3 is 14 amino acids. Germline V CDR1 and CDR2: SGDLS, YYNGEE. The CDR3 sequence is CASSAGGGNQPQHF. The CDR3 nucleotides read TGTGCCAGCAGCGCAGGGGGAGGCAATCAGCCCCAGCATTTT.

Note on this clone: At one end the junction does not follow the germline gene, possibly because of a read error. This sequence joins TRBV14 and TRBJ2-3; 7 nucleotides agree with TRBD2. Germline CDR1 is SGHDN and CDR2 is FVKESK. The CDR3 sequence is 12 residues long. CDR3 sequence (DNA): TGTGCCAGCAGCCTCGGGACTACAATCCCGGGTTTT. This translates into CASSLGTTIPGF. Full variable domain (missing parts from reference TRBV14 and TRBJ2-3): EAGVTQFPSHSVIEKGQTVTLRCDPISGHDNLYWYRRVMGKEIKFLLHFVKESKQDESGMPNNRFLAERTGGTYSTLKVQPAELEDSGVYFCASSLGTTIPGFGPGTRLTVL.

This clone was recorded only once. One end of the junction is discordant with germline, which a read error may explain. The genes are TRBV4-3 and TRBJ1-6; 7 nucleotides match TRBD1. Germline assignment: CDR1 LGHNA and CDR2 YSLEER. The CDR3 is 18 residues long. The CDR3 DNA is TGCGCCAGCAGCCAAGATTTACCCACAGGGGCCTACAATTCACCCCTCCACTTT. The encoded protein is CASSQDLPTGAYNSPLHF.

This clone came up once. The chain joins TRBV25-1 to TRBJ2-3; weak D call: TRBD2 (6 bases). CDR3 length equals 15 residues. With 3 bases removed from V and 5 bases from J, the gap between germline ends came to 15 bases. CDR1 and CDR2 from the germline V gene are MGHDK and SYGVNS. The DNA of the CDR3 is TGTGCCAGCAGTGAGTCCGGGAGTAGGGGAGATACGCAGTATTTT. This encodes CASSESGSRGDTQYF.

This clone was observed a single time. The V gene is TRBV6-5, the J gene TRBJ2-7, with 7 bases identical to TRBD2. CDR1 and CDR2 (germline): MNHEY, SVGAGI. Trimming took 11 bases from V and 2 from J; bases not matched to a gene: 12. The length of the CDR3 is 14 residues. The CDR3 is CALGRGSGTYEQYF. CDR3 coding DNA: TGTGCCCTTGGGCGGGGCAGCGGGACCTACGAGCAGTACTTC.

This clone was picked up one time. The V gene is TRBV2, the J gene TRBJ1-5; a possible D gene is TRBD1 (6 bases). Trimming stripped 4 bases from V and 2 bases from J, with 15 bases between. This CDR3 is 16 amino acids long. Germline V lookup: CDR1 SNHLY, CDR2 FYNNEI. The CDR3 protein is CASSGLPQGRNQPQHF. The CDR3 DNA is TGTGCCAGCAGTGGCCTCCCACAGGGTCGCAATCAGCCCCAGCATTTT.

This clone has a count of ten or more. The chain couples TRBV19 to TRBJ2-6; the D gene is possibly TRBD1 (6 bases). Germline V gene lookup returns CDR1 LNHDA and CDR2 SQIVND (reference sequence). V was clipped by 5 bases and J by 7 bases, with 18 bases between them. The CDR3 sequence is 16 residues long. As DNA, the CDR3 is TGTGCCAGTAGTGTTCAACAGGGCCTTAGAGCCAACGTCCTGACTTTC. Its protein is CASSVQQGLRANVLTF.

V is TRBV7-2 and J is TRBJ1-1; unclear D gene. Trimming stripped 2 bases from V and 1 base from J, with 8 bases between. Germline CDR1 SGHTA, CDR2 FQGNSA. The CDR3 is made up of 14 amino acids. The CDR3 nucleotides read TGTGCCAGCAGCTTAATTTCGGGGAACACTGAAGCTTTCTTT. Amino acid sequence: CASSLISGNTEAFF.